Following are 22 T cell receptor beta chains from one sample sequenced in a study of T cells in women clearing cervical HPV infection (dated by TCRdb to between 2018 and 2020). Receptors were amplified or captured by the immunoSEQ multiplex PCR assay. TCRdb retrieved this table from immuneACCESS and kept in-frame rearrangements only. Not all clones are present; in checked studies, unresolved V genes account for under half, and no reason is known for the remainder. This sample's clone table shows 46,000 or so clones. Of the sample, approximately 34% falls within the top ten clones. The sample comprised blood buffy coat. The origin of the receptors is a woman aged 18 to 69 with a cervical HPV16 infection that either progressed to CIN3+ or cleared (not recorded which).

With respect to this clone: The CDR3 end lies 3 residues beyond the end of the read and is filled in from the germline J gene. J is TRBJ2-1 and V is TRBV19; D is ambiguous. The length of the CDR3 is 12 residues. In germline, CDR1 is LNHDA, CDR2 SQIVND (reference sequence). Trimming took off 5 bases at V and 4 bases at J, with 6 bases between the two ends. The DNA read from the CDR3 is TGTGCCAGTAGTGTATATTACAATGAG. This sequence encodes CASSVYYNE. The whole CDR3 protein reads CASSVYYNEQFF.

On this clone: Coverage ceases 3 residues before the CDR3 finishes, and the germline J gene fills in the end. The chain carries TRBV5-1 and TRBJ2-3; D gene ambiguous. The CDR3 totals 14 residues. Trimming took 4 bases from V and 2 from J, leaving 11 bases between them. Germline lookup yields CDR1 SGHRS and CDR2 YFSETQ. The DNA read from the CDR3 is TGCGCCAGCAGCATCCTACGCGACACAGATACG. Its protein is CASSILRDTDT. The entire CDR3 reads CASSILRDTDTQYF.

Of note for this clone: The read ends 3 residues shy of where the CDR3 ends; the end is completed using the germline J gene. The V gene is TRBV19, the J gene TRBJ2-2; tentatively, D is TRBD1 (6 bases). This CDR3 is built from 17 residues. From germline, CDR1 is LNHDA and CDR2 SQIVND (reference sequence). CDR3 DNA, as far as it was read: TGTGCCAGTAGTAGAGCAAGGGTTCAGGGGCCAAATTCACCG. Protein: CASSRARVQGPNSP. In full, the CDR3 is CASSRARVQGPNSPLFF.

In the case of this clone: The missing CDR3 end, 3 residues past where the read stops, is filled in from the germline J gene. The chain couples TRBV19 to TRBJ2-1; 9 positions match TRBD2. CDR3 length: 17 amino acids. V lost 3 bases to trimming and J lost 8 bases; unmatched junction nucleotides: 14. CDR1 LNHDA and CDR2 SQIVND come from the germline V gene (reference sequence). CDR3 in amino acids: CASSIGANSGRGDEQFF. The CDR3 bases that were read are TGTGCCAGTAGTATTGGGGCTAATAGCGGGAGAGGCGATGAG.

Comments on this clone: The observed sequence ends 3 residues before the CDR3 terminus, with the missing tail filled in from the germline J gene. This rearrangement joins TRBV6-2 or TRBV6-3 to TRBJ2-5, with 12 bases aligning to TRBD2. V shed 8 bases and J 5 bases; nucleotides not matched to a gene: 6. The CDR3 contains 14 residues. CDR1 is MNHEY and CDR2 is SVGEGT in the germline V gene. The CDR3 spells CASRTSGARETQYF. CDR3 DNA (partial): TGTGCCAGCCGGACTAGCGGGGCGAGGGAGACC.

As concerns this clone: The DNA ends 3 residues before the CDR3 does, and the rest of the CDR3 is filled in from the germline J gene. The rearrangement links TRBV5-4 to TRBJ2-7; no firm D call. V lost 1 base and J 0 bases, leaving 5 bases between the germline ends. This CDR3 contains 13 residues. In germline, CDR1 is SGHNT, CDR2 YYREEE (reference sequence). The CDR3 loop reads CASSLTSSYEQYF. CDR3 bases read: TGTGCCAGCAGCTTGACAAGCTCCTACGAG.

On this clone: The read falls 3 residues short of the CDR3 end, and the missing part is taken from the germline J gene. The chain couples TRBV30 to TRBJ2-7; TRBD1 matches at 8 bases. Per germline, CDR1 GTSNPN and CDR2 SVGIG (reference sequence). The CDR3 is made up of 13 amino acids. The ends lost 2 bases at V and 5 bases at J; junction bases unmatched: 5. The sequenced CDR3 bases are TGTGCCTGGAGTAGACAGGGGACCCACGAG. Protein: CAWSRQGTHE. In full, the CDR3 is CAWSRQGTHEQYF.

To note about this clone: The observed sequence ends 3 residues before the CDR3 terminus, with the missing tail filled in from the germline J gene. The chain recombines TRBV7-8 with TRBJ2-1, with TRBD2 identical over 11 bases. Trimming cost V 4 bases and J 5 bases; bases outside gene matches: 1. The CDR3 is 14 residues long. Germline V gives CDR1 SGHVS, CDR2 FQNEAQ. The covered CDR3 bases are TGTGCCAGCAGCTCGGGACTAGCGGACAATGAG. It yields the protein CASSSGLADNE. From start to end, the CDR3 is CASSSGLADNEQFF.

As regards this clone: Read data end 3 residues before the CDR3 end; the end is taken from the germline J gene. This rearrangement joins TRBV7-9 to TRBJ2-7, with D perhaps TRBD1 (6 bases). The CDR3 is 13 residues long. Germline assignment: CDR1 SEHNR and CDR2 FQNEAQ (reference sequence). The V and J ends lost 5 bases and 4 bases respectively, with 12 bases between them. The CDR3 region is CASSASGEYEQYF. Incomplete CDR3 DNA: TGTGCCAGCAGCGCCTCAGGGGAATACGAG.

Concerning this clone: The read is 3 residues too short to cover the CDR3 end, so that end is filled in from the germline J gene. The chain uses TRBV4-1 and TRBJ2-5; 7 nucleotides agree with TRBD1. The CDR3 is 15 amino acids. Germline V lookup: CDR1 MGHRA, CDR2 YSYEKL. V trimming: 0 bases; J trimming: 3 bases; junction bases outside the gene matches: 4. The covered CDR3 bases are TGCGCCAGCAGCCAAGAAATGGGGACAGAAGAGACC. Translating gives CASSQEMGTEET. The entire CDR3 is CASSQEMGTEETQYF.

The sequenced CDR3 bases are TGTGCCAGCAGCTTGGATGTCCAGGGGGGTTCACCA. It is translated as CASSLDVQGGSP. The CDR3 as a whole reads CASSLDVQGGSPLFF. This chain joins TRBV7-2 and TRBJ1-4; 7 nucleotides match TRBD1. The read ends 3 residues early relative to the CDR3; the germline J gene fills the gap. This CDR3 contains 15 residues. CDR1 SGHTA and CDR2 FQGNSA come from the germline V gene.

Details on this clone: The CDR3 extends 3 residues past the end of the read, so its final part is completed from the germline J gene. The same CDR3 can be traced to other DNA sequences in this sample. The chain joins TRBV7-2 to TRBJ1-3; D gene unclear. There are 13 residues in the CDR3. Deletions cut 8 bases from V and 4 bases from J, with 12 bases between. Germline V CDR1 and CDR2: SGHTA, FQGNSA. The CDR3 reads CASAEGPGNTIYF. Incomplete CDR3 DNA: TGTGCCAGCGCTGAGGGCCCCGGAAACACC.

Worth noting for this clone: Read data end 3 residues before the CDR3 end; the end is taken from the germline J gene. The chain carries TRBV5-1 and TRBJ2-3; 10 nucleotides align to TRBD2. The CDR3 is 17 residues long. After removal of 4 bases from V and 5 bases from J, the junction contained 13 bases not matched to a gene. CDR1 SGHRS and CDR2 YFSETQ come from the germline V gene. The CDR3 spells CASSTTGSSGSGDTQYF. Incomplete CDR3 DNA: TGCGCCAGCAGCACTACCGGGTCTAGCGGGAGCGGAGATACG.

This CDR3 reads CASSPASRGLHEQYF. The part of the CDR3 DNA that was read is TGTGCCAGCAGTCCGGCGTCGAGGGGGCTTCACGAG. The V and J genes are TRBV6-2 or TRBV6-3 and TRBJ2-7; 7 positions agree with TRBD1. The read falls 3 residues short of the CDR3 end, and the missing part is taken from the germline J gene. Germline CDR1 reads MNHEY; CDR2 reads SVGEGT. The CDR3 runs 15 residues. The junction had 12 bases not matched to a gene; V was cut back by 5 bases and J by 5 bases.

A note on this clone: Read data end 3 residues before the CDR3 end; the end is taken from the germline J gene. This chain uses TRBV19 with TRBJ1-4; D is perhaps TRBD1 (6 bases). Trimming removed 9 bases from V and 3 bases from J, with 14 bases in between. Germline V gene lookup returns CDR1 LNHDA and CDR2 SQIVND (reference sequence). The CDR3 runs 14 residues. The DNA read from the CDR3 is TGTGCCAGCCTCTCTCCAGGGGCTAATGAAAAA. Protein: CASLSPGANEK. The whole CDR3 reads CASLSPGANEKLFF. Based on the CDR3 plus reference TRBV19 and TRBJ1-4, the full variable domain is DGGITQSPKYLFRKEGQNVTLSCEQNLNHDAMYWYRQDPGQGLRLIYYSQIVNDFQKGDIAEGYSVSREKKESFPLTVTSAQKNPTAFYLCASLSPGANEKLFFGSGTQLSVL.

A remark on this clone: The CDR3 extends 3 residues past the end of the read, so its final part is completed from the germline J gene. The chain combines TRBV19 with TRBJ2-6; 10 bases fit TRBD1. From germline, CDR1 is LNHDA and CDR2 SQIVND (reference sequence). The CDR3 has 19 residues. With 4 bases clipped from V and 1 base from J, the junction kept 10 bases outside the gene matches. The CDR3 is CASSKGAGQGLSGANVLTF. The CDR3 DNA, read in part, is TGTGCCAGTAGTAAGGGGGCGGGACAGGGGTTATCTGGGGCCAACGTC.

As to this clone: The sequence runs out 3 residues before the end of the CDR3; the remainder is reconstructed from the germline J gene. The chain is built from TRBV6-2 or TRBV6-3 and TRBJ2-7; possible D gene TRBD1, 6 bases. The CDR3 length is 14 residues. Looked up from germline, CDR1 is MNHEY and CDR2 is SVGEGT. Between the trimmed V and J ends, which lost 7 bases and 6 bases, there was a span of 19 bases. CDR3 DNA (partial): TGTGCCAGCACCCCGATAAGGGCACAGGGCGAG. Protein product: CASTPIRAQGE. The whole CDR3 protein reads CASTPIRAQGEQYF.

For this clone: The read stops 3 residues short of the end of the CDR3; the missing end is completed from the germline J gene. The chain is built from TRBV7-2 and TRBJ2-7, with 8 bases fitting TRBD2. The CDR3 covers 13 residues. Looked up from germline, CDR1 is SGHTA and CDR2 is FQGNSA. V lost 8 bases and J lost 0; bases outside the gene matches: 3. CDR3 amino acids: CASGGRSSYEQYF. The CDR3 bases that were read are TGTGCCAGCGGCGGGAGGAGCTCCTACGAG.

A note on this clone: The CDR3 end lies 3 residues beyond the end of the read and is filled in from the germline J gene. The genes are TRBV19 and TRBJ2-1; possibly TRBD1 for D (5 bases). This CDR3 contains 14 residues. Trimming pared 7 bases from V and 2 bases from J, leaving 12 bases between. Per germline, CDR1 LNHDA and CDR2 SQIVND (reference sequence). The part of the CDR3 DNA that was read is TGTGCCAGTAATAGGGGTACCACCTACAATGAG. This codes for CASNRGTTYNE. In full, the CDR3 is CASNRGTTYNEQFF.

Regarding this clone: The read ends 3 residues shy of where the CDR3 ends; the end is completed using the germline J gene. The chain has TRBV19 and TRBJ1-2; D gene unclear. The CDR3 is made up of 11 amino acids. The germline gives CDR1 LNHDA, CDR2 SQIVND (reference sequence). CDR3 bases read: TGTGCCAGTAGTACAGGAGATACC. Amino acids: CASSTGDT. The entire CDR3 sequence reads CASSTGDTYTF.

The CDR3 is CASSVGPNYNSPLFF. The sequenced CDR3 bases are TGTGCCAGCAGTGTTGGGCCTAATTATAATTCACCA. V gene TRBV6-1 combines with J gene TRBJ1-4; D not resolved. Read coverage stops 3 residues before the CDR3 terminus; the germline J gene supplies the remainder. This CDR3 comprises 15 residues. Germline V gene data show CDR1 as MNHNS and CDR2 as SASEGT.

Notes on this clone: The sequence runs out 3 residues before the end of the CDR3; the remainder is reconstructed from the germline J gene. The chain combines TRBV18 with TRBJ1-1, with D unresolved. The V and J ends lost 2 bases and 0 bases respectively, with 7 bases between them. This CDR3 is built from 14 residues. Germline CDR1 is KGHSH and CDR2 is LQKENI. This chain's CDR3 is CASSPDWVNTEAFF. The DNA read from the CDR3 is TGTGCCAGCTCACCAGACTGGGTGAACACTGAA.